A single sample is the source of the 32 T cell receptor beta chains below, sequenced in a study of CD8 T cells in Susac syndrome. cDNA came from roughly 0.53 to 1 ug RNA primed by random hexamers. Using its own MiXCR run on the immunoSEQ multiplex PCR reads, TCRdb lists one record per CDR3 protein. The table lists some 190,000 distinct CDR3 sequences, about 95% of them singletons. The sequenced sample was CD4+ T cells from PBMCs. Receptors originate from a human donor in good health.

A single count supports this clonotype. The V gene is TRBV2, the J gene TRBJ1-5; D perhaps matches TRBD1 (5 bases). In germline, CDR1 is SNHLY, CDR2 FYNNEI. With 7 bases removed from V and 2 bases from J, the gap between germline ends came to 15 bases. This CDR3 comprises 15 residues. The CDR3 sequence: CASIPGLGGNQPQHF. The DNA for the CDR3 is TGTGCCAGCATCCCGGGGCTTGGGGGCAATCAGCCCCAGCATTTT.

The V call is TRBV24-1, the J call TRBJ2-5, with D perhaps matching TRBD2 (7 bases). The CDR3 contains 17 residues. Trimming stripped 3 bases from V and 1 base from J, with 17 bases between. Germline CDR1 and CDR2: KGHDR and SFDVKD. The CDR3 protein is CATSDPLGGGLQETQYF. In DNA form, the CDR3 reads TGTGCCACCAGTGATCCCTTAGGGGGAGGGCTCCAAGAGACCCAGTACTTC.

The chain recombines TRBV2 with TRBJ2-5, with TRBD1 matching over 9 bases. Losses at the gene ends were 6 bases for V and 4 bases for J; bases not matched to a gene: 6. CDR1 is SNHLY and CDR2 is FYNNEI in the germline V gene. This CDR3 contains 14 residues. The CDR3 region is CASRPDRGRETQYF. The CDR3 nucleotides are TGTGCCAGCAGACCCGACAGGGGGAGAGAGACCCAGTACTTC.

The genes are TRBV7-9 and TRBJ1-5; D unclear. Between the trimmed V and J ends, which lost 1 base and 1 base, there was a span of 8 bases. CDR3 length: 15 residues. The germline CDR1 and CDR2 sequences are SEHNR and FQNEAQ (reference sequence). CDR3 coding DNA: TGTGCCAGCAGCTTAGGGTCAGACAGCAATCAGCCCCAGCATTTT. Its translation is CASSLGSDSNQPQHF.

The chain joins TRBV7-9 to TRBJ2-1; D perhaps matches TRBD2 (6 bases). Trimming pared 5 bases from V and 10 bases from J, leaving 12 bases between. This CDR3 is built from 12 residues. Looked up from germline, CDR1 is SEHNR and CDR2 is FQNEAQ (reference sequence). CDR3: CASSPPAGEQFF. DNA of the CDR3: TGTGCCAGCAGCCCCCCTGCGGGAGAGCAGTTCTTC.

This chain uses TRBV24-1 with TRBJ2-5; 7 bases are a match to TRBD1. In germline, CDR1 is KGHDR, CDR2 SFDVKD. V shed 3 bases and J 1 base; nucleotides not matched to a gene: 4. The CDR3 extends over 15 amino acids. Here the CDR3 DNA reads TGTGCCACCAGTGATCGCCGACAGGGCCAAGAGACCCAGTACTTC. The encoded protein is CATSDRRQGQETQYF.

The rearrangement links TRBV7-2 to TRBJ2-1, with 14 bases identical to TRBD2. The length of the CDR3 is 17 residues. Germline V gene data show CDR1 as SGHTA and CDR2 as FQGNSA. Trimming at V came to 4 bases and at J to 8 bases, leaving 10 bases not matched to a gene. The chain's CDR3 is CASSSMGLAGVRHEQFF. The CDR3 DNA reads TGTGCCAGCAGCTCCATGGGACTAGCGGGAGTACGCCATGAGCAGTTCTTC.

The chain has TRBV12-3 or TRBV12-4 and TRBJ2-2, with 9 bases lining up with TRBD1. There are 15 residues in the CDR3. The junction had 8 bases not matched to a gene; V was cut back by 10 bases and J by 2 bases. The CDR3: CATAAGQGNTGELFF. CDR3 nucleotides: TGTGCCACCGCGGCGGGACAGGGTAACACCGGGGAGCTGTTTTTT.

This chain connects TRBV29-1 to TRBJ2-1; TRBD2 agrees at 9 bases. The germline CDR1 and CDR2 sequences are SQVTM and ANQGSEA. V gave up 2 bases and J gave up 7 bases; unmatched junction bases: 15. The CDR3 extends over 17 amino acids. Here the CDR3 reads CSVELGLAGEWWNEQFF. The CDR3 nucleotides read TGCAGCGTTGAACTGGGGTTAGCGGGAGAATGGTGGAATGAGCAGTTCTTC.

V usage is TRBV27 and J usage is TRBJ1-3; 7 nucleotides line up with TRBD1. Unmatched junction bases numbered 8, after V lost 3 bases and J lost 0 bases. The CDR3 sequence is 17 residues long. Looked up from germline, CDR1 is MNHEY and CDR2 is SMNVEV (reference sequence). The CDR3 loop reads CASSFPTGPSSGNTIYF. The CDR3 bases are TGTGCCAGCAGTTTCCCGACAGGGCCTAGCTCTGGAAACACCATATATTTT.

This sequence joins TRBV14 and TRBJ2-1; the D gene could be TRBD1 or TRBD2 (5 bases each). V was clipped by 3 bases and J by 10 bases, with 16 bases between them. The CDR3 has 14 amino acids. CDR1 is SGHDN and CDR2 is FVKESK in the germline V gene. This CDR3 reads CASSQGDVIREQFF. The CDR3 DNA reads TGTGCCAGCAGCCAGGGGGATGTAATCAGGGAGCAGTTCTTC.

V gene TRBV30 combines with J gene TRBJ1-2; possible D gene TRBD1, 6 bases. There are 13 residues in the CDR3. Germline assignment: CDR1 GTSNPN and CDR2 SVGIG (reference sequence). Between the trimmed V and J ends, which lost 5 bases and 4 bases, there was a span of 14 bases. The CDR3 spells CAWGTRGGYGYTF. Here the CDR3 DNA reads TGTGCCTGGGGGACACGCGGAGGCTATGGCTACACCTTC.

The table lists this clonotype with a count of one. The rearrangement links TRBV5-1 to TRBJ2-3; 8 bases are shared with TRBD1. V lost 7 bases to trimming and J lost 4 bases; unmatched junction nucleotides: 11. The CDR3 runs to 15 residues. Per germline, CDR1 SGHRS and CDR2 YFSETQ. The CDR3, as DNA: TGCGCCAGCGCCCGGGGACAGGCGAGCCCAGATACGCAGTATTTT. This encodes CASARGQASPDTQYF. The entire variable domain, with the rest obtained from reference TRBV5-1 and TRBJ2-3, is as follows: KAGVTQTPRYLIKTRGQQVTLSCSPISGHRSVSWYQQTPGQGLQFLFEYFSETQRNKGNFPGRFSGRQFSNSRSEMNVSTLELGDSALYLCASARGQASPDTQYFGPGTRLTVL.

V usage is TRBV27 and J usage is TRBJ2-6, with TRBD1 matching over 9 bases. Germline CDR1 and CDR2: MNHEY and SMNVEV (reference sequence). The CDR3 extends over 15 amino acids. The trim removed 6 bases at V and 4 bases at J, leaving 4 bases unmatched. This chain's CDR3 is CASSRTGAGANVLTF. The CDR3 DNA reads as TGTGCCAGCAGCCGGACAGGGGCCGGGGCCAACGTCCTGACTTTC.

The chain employs TRBV28 and TRBJ1-5, with a weak D call TRBD1 (5 bases). Trimming took 6 bases from V and 7 from J, leaving 10 bases between them. CDR3 length equals 12 residues. Germline V gene lookup returns CDR1 MDHEN and CDR2 SYDVKM. The CDR3 DNA reads as TGTGCCAGCAGAACAGGCGGCCAGCCCCAGCATTTT. It is translated as CASRTGGQPQHF. The full variable domain, completed using reference TRBV28 and TRBJ1-5, is DVKVTQSSRYLVKRTGEKVFLECVQDMDHENMFWYRQDPGLGLRLIYFSYDVKMKEKGDIPEGYSVSREKKERFSLILESASTNQTSMYLCASRTGGQPQHFGDGTRLSIL.

V is TRBV7-2 and J is TRBJ2-1; 7 bases are shared with TRBD2. CDR1 is SGHTA, CDR2 FQGNSA, per germline. The CDR3 contains 16 residues. Trimming at V came to 3 bases and at J to 0 bases, leaving 5 bases not matched to a gene. CDR3 nucleotides: TGTGCCAGCAGCTTGCTAGCGGTACCCTCCTACAATGAGCAGTTCTTC. This sequence encodes CASSLLAVPSYNEQFF.

The V and J genes are TRBV20-1 and TRBJ2-1; the D is unclear. This CDR3 region has 16 residues. CDR1 is DFQATT and CDR2 is SNEGSKA in the germline V gene (reference sequence). V was trimmed by 3 bases and J by 0 bases, leaving 15 bases between them. The CDR3 DNA reads as TGCAGTGCTAGCCGGATTGGGTTTAGCTCCTACAATGAGCAGTTCTTC. It yields the protein CSASRIGFSSYNEQFF.

This chain connects TRBV20-1 to TRBJ2-3; D possibly corresponds to TRBD1 (6 bases). Germline CDR1 and CDR2: DFQATT and SNEGSKA (reference sequence). CDR3 length equals 13 residues. V gave up 2 bases and J gave up 6 bases, with 12 bases separating them. In DNA form, the CDR3 reads TGCAGTGCTAGAAGGACAGCGATTGATACGCAGTATTTT. Amino acid sequence: CSARRTAIDTQYF.

The chain employs TRBV6-6 and TRBJ2-1; D is possibly TRBD1 or TRBD2 (5 bases each). The germline V and J ends were trimmed by 6 bases and 4 bases, with 10 bases remaining between them. Germline assignment: CDR1 MNHNY and CDR2 SVGAGI (reference sequence). The CDR3 loop spans 13 amino acids. The CDR3 DNA follows: TGTGCCAGCAGAGGGACCGATTACAATGAGCAGTTCTTC. It yields the protein CASRGTDYNEQFF.

This clonotype was seen just once. The gene calls are TRBV19 and TRBJ2-3, with 7 bases identical to TRBD1. Trimming took 7 bases from V and 2 from J; bases not matched to a gene: 3. Germline-derived CDR1 and CDR2 are LNHDA and SQIVND (reference sequence). The CDR3 sequence is 13 residues long. This chain's CDR3 is CASKTGITDTQYF. CDR3 in DNA: TGTGCCAGTAAGACAGGGATCACAGATACGCAGTATTTT. The whole variable domain, remainder taken from reference TRBV19 and TRBJ2-3, is DGGITQSPKYLFRKEGQNVTLSCEQNLNHDAMYWYRQDPGQGLRLIYYSQIVNDFQKGDIAEGYSVSREKKESFPLTVTSAQKNPTAFYLCASKTGITDTQYFGPGTRLTVL.

V usage is TRBV2 and J usage is TRBJ1-2; 7 nucleotides align to TRBD1. Trimming removed 7 bases from V and 6 bases from J; junction bases left unmatched: 5. Per the germline V gene, CDR1 is SNHLY and CDR2 is FYNNEI. The CDR3 spans 12 residues. CDR3: CASTWTGHGYTF. As DNA, the CDR3 is TGTGCCAGCACCTGGACAGGCCATGGCTACACCTTC. Using reference TRBV2 and TRBJ1-2 for the parts outside the CDR3, the full variable domain is EPEVTQTPSHQVTQMGQEVILRCVPISNHLYFYWYRQILGQKVEFLVSFYNNEISEKSEIFDDQFSVERPDGSNFTLKIRSTKLEDSAMYFCASTWTGHGYTFGSGTRLTVV.

V gene TRBV20-1 combines with J gene TRBJ2-7; D is perhaps TRBD2 (5 bases). Trimming removed 6 bases from V and 3 bases from J, with 18 bases in between. The CDR3 length is 14 residues. The germline gives CDR1 DFQATT, CDR2 SNEGSKA (reference sequence). This CDR3 reads CSASGVNSDYEQYF. CDR3 coding DNA: TGCAGTGCCTCCGGGGTAAATTCGGACTACGAGCAGTACTTC.

This sequence joins TRBV24-1 and TRBJ2-1; D gene unclear. Trimming took 3 bases from V and 3 from J, leaving 5 bases between them. This CDR3 has 13 residues. CDR1 and CDR2 (germline): KGHDR, SFDVKD. In nucleotides, the CDR3 is TGTGCCACCAGTGATCCCGGCTACAATGAGCAGTTCTTC. Translating it yields CATSDPGYNEQFF.

CDR3 DNA sequence: TGTGCCAGTAGTATTCAGAGCTCCGGGGCCAACGTCCTGACTTTC. Protein sequence: CASSIQSSGANVLTF. This chain joins TRBV19 and TRBJ2-6; no definite D call. Deletions cut 3 bases from V and 4 bases from J, with 10 bases between. The CDR3 extends over 15 amino acids. Germline CDR1 and CDR2: LNHDA and SQIVND (reference sequence).

V is TRBV29-1 and J is TRBJ1-2; no reliable D call. There are 12 residues in the CDR3. V was cut by 3 bases and J by 8 bases, with 13 bases left in between. The germline V gene has CDR1 SQVTM and CDR2 ANQGSEA. The CDR3 sequence is CSVDTSGLGYTF. CDR3 DNA: TGCAGCGTTGACACTTCCGGGCTCGGCTACACCTTC.

The chain links TRBV12-3 or TRBV12-4 to TRBJ1-1; 8 bases map to TRBD1. The CDR3 is 14 amino acids. The trim removed 5 bases at V and 6 bases at J, leaving 8 bases unmatched. CDR3 DNA sequence: TGTGCCAGCAGTCTGGGCAGGGGGCCATCTGAAGCTTTCTTT. Translated, it gives CASSLGRGPSEAFF.

This clonotype was counted once. The chain uses TRBV15 and TRBJ2-3; the D is unclear. The CDR3 extends over 18 amino acids. Trimming took 0 bases from V and 2 from J, leaving 18 bases between them. The germline V gene has CDR1 LNHNV and CDR2 YYDKDF (reference sequence). The CDR3 protein is CATSRDRFPEAHTDTQYF. CDR3 nucleotide sequence: TGTGCCACCAGCAGAGACCGCTTCCCTGAGGCACACACAGATACGCAGTATTTT. Drawing the rest from reference TRBV15 and TRBJ2-3, the complete variable domain is DAMVIQNPRYQVTQFGKPVTLSCSQTLNHNVMYWYQQKSSQAPKLLFHYYDKDFNNEADTPDNFQSRRPNTSFCFLDIRSPGLGDTAMYLCATSRDRFPEAHTDTQYFGPGTRLTVL.

For the CDR3, the DNA is TGTGCCAGCAGTTTAATGGCGCTTGAAGGCTACACCTTC. Its protein is CASSLMALEGYTF. The chain joins TRBV12-3 or TRBV12-4 to TRBJ1-2, with no clear D. V shed 2 bases and J shed 8 bases, with 12 bases lying between them. The CDR3 is 13 residues long.

This clonotype has just a few counts. CDR3 loop: CAWRVAGSSYNEQFF. The CDR3 bases are TGTGCCTGGAGAGTAGCGGGGAGCTCCTACAATGAGCAGTTCTTC. The chain employs TRBV30 and TRBJ2-1, with 8 bases identical to TRBD2. In germline, CDR1 is GTSNPN, CDR2 SVGIG (reference sequence). V lost 3 bases to trimming and J lost 0 bases; unmatched junction nucleotides: 4. There are 15 residues in the CDR3. The full variable domain, its missing parts supplied by reference TRBV30 and TRBJ2-1, is SQTIHQWPATLVQPVGSPLSLECTVEGTSNPNLYWYRQAAGRGLQLLFYSVGIGQISSEVPQNLSASRPQDRQFILSSKKLLLSDSGFYLCAWRVAGSSYNEQFFGPGTRLTVL.

The chain recombines TRBV5-6 with TRBJ2-5, with 11 positions matching TRBD2. The CDR3 runs 15 residues. The J segment lost 5 bases and the V segment lost 2 bases, leaving 5 bases of the junction unmatched. Germline-derived CDR1 and CDR2 are SGHDT and YYEEEE. Here the CDR3 DNA reads TGTGCCAGCAGCTTCCTAGCGGGAGGTCGGGAGACCCAGTACTTC. Its protein is CASSFLAGGRETQYF.

This clonotype was counted once. The rearrangement links TRBV12-3 or TRBV12-4 to TRBJ2-7; no reliable D call. Trimming took off 6 bases at V and 2 bases at J, with 11 bases between the two ends. The CDR3 runs to 13 residues. This chain's CDR3 is CASRQMGTYEQYF. The DNA of the CDR3 is TGTGCCAGCAGGCAGATGGGGACCTACGAGCAGTACTTC.

This clonotype was recorded a few times. This chain uses TRBV5-1 with TRBJ2-1; no reliable D call. This CDR3 region has 12 residues. V lost 0 bases to trimming and J lost 9 bases, with 7 bases between them. CDR1 and CDR2 from the germline V gene are SGHRS and YFSETQ. This chain's CDR3 is CASSLAVGEQFF. The DNA for the CDR3 is TGCGCCAGCAGCTTGGCCGTCGGTGAGCAGTTCTTC.